Listed below are T cell receptor beta chains from one sample, sequenced in a study of beta chain features in type 1 diabetes. Here immunoSEQ multiplex PCR was the method, and the copy in TCRdb shows in-frame clones only, minus some. The sample shows tens of thousands of clones, approximately 32% of them seen only once. The sample taken for sequencing was stem cell memory CD4+ T cells from blood. All receptors derive from a woman aged 18-29 years in good health. The CDR3 runs from the conserved cysteine through the conserved F or W.

v_call cdr3_aa
TRBV30 CAWSSLAGWYEQYF
TRBV5-1 CASSPEGLAGVSYF
TRBV7-9 CASISGTGQETQYF
TRBV13 CASSSGNEQFF
TRBV5-1 CASSSRQGGMDTQYF
TRBV7-9 CASSRDGGAAYEQYF
TRBV7-2 CASPKSGRNTEAFF
TRBV1 CTSSQKGGEGYTF
TRBV7-7 CASSPRDSSYNEQFF
TRBV27 CASSCRGGDHANTEAFF
TRBV9 CASSAGGTSGSGEQFF
TRBV21-1 CASSKEAAGSNEKLFF
TRBV5-1 CASSLDGSRNTGELFF
TRBV4-1 CASSPGQGPLGTQYF
TRBV18 CASSEYRDGGDTQYF
TRBV18 CASSPQTDSRIEQYF
TRBV18 CASSPTGSPAYQPQHF
TRBV25-1 CASSDTSGKSVSYNEQFF
TRBV6-5 CASSYGSIDTDTQYF
TRBV10-3 CAISESRQGHGYTF
TRBV29-1 CSVAEGQIGDQPQHF
TRBV7-9 CASSLRTGGANEQYF
TRBV29-1 CSVEDRGRGFRSEQFF
TRBV18 CASSEGQNTEAFF
TRBV28 CASSLSGLNLDEQFF
TRBV4-3 CASSQASGGPDTQYF
TRBV7-9 CASSAERGNEKLFF
TRBV6-1 CASVTGGPYEQYF
TRBV4-2 CASSYSLAGGLGSGANVLTF
TRBV29-1 CSVKPGQAGYTF
TRBV5-4 CASSQVTAGSYNEQFF
TRBV9 CASSVQGSYGYTF
TRBV6-1 CASSDEAGESDTQYF
TRBV4-3 CASSQDPASRINEQFF
TRBV5-4 CASSPRDRDWYGYTF
TRBV6-5 CASRGQGALGYTF
TRBV30 CAWSTPDRGTEAFF
TRBV11-2 CASSSPKVAGGLVDEQFF
TRBV7-9 CASSPDRGGTDTQYF
TRBV5-1 CASMGGTNTGELFF
TRBV30 CAWDPRGSSYNEQFF